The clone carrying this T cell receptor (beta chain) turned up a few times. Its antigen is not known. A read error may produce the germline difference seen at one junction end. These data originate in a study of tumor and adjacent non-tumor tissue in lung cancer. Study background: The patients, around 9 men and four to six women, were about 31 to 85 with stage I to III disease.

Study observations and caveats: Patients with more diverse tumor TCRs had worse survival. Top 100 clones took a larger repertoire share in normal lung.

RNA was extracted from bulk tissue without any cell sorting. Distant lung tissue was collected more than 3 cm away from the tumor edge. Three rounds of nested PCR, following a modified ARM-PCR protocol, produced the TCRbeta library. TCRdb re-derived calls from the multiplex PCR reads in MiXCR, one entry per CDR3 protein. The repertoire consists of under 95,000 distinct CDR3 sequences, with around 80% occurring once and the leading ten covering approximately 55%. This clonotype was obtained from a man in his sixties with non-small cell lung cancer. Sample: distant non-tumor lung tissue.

CDR3 in amino acids: CASSLTEEETQYF. The CDR3 DNA sequence: TGTGCCAGCAGCTTGACAGAGGAAGAGACACAGTACTTC. This chain joins TRBV6-7 and TRBJ2-5; possible D gene TRBD1, 5 bases. TRBV6-7 is noted as an ORF with a role that remains uncertain. CDR3 size: 13 residues.